A selection of T cell receptor beta chains follows, all from one sample in a study of blood T cell repertoires in COVID-19. This table comes from immunoSEQ multiplex PCR, and its TCRdb copy is limited to in-frame clones, with some not included. The data contain roughly 100,000 clones, roughly 82% of them singletons. Sequencing was done on a sample of peripheral blood. The receptors stem from a human donor in a cohort sampled during active COVID-19. Both conserved end residues are part of each CDR3. D genes are given only for firm matches. Clone size is shown for a subset of rows, as once, few, many or a class of expanded clone.

cdr3_nt,cdr3_aa,v_call,clone_size,d_call,j_call
TGTGCCAGCAGCTTAGAATTCGGGGGGGGCCTCTACGAGCAGTACTTC,CASSLEFGGGLYEQYF,TRBV11-1,NA,TRBD2,TRBJ2-7
TGTGCCAGCAGCTTAGCCCAGGATCAGCCCCAGCATTTT,CASSLAQDQPQHF,TRBV11-3,few,NA,TRBJ1-5
TGTGCCAGTAGTCCACGGGTCAACCAAGAGACCCAGTACTTC,CASSPRVNQETQYF,TRBV19,NA,NA,TRBJ2-5
TGCGCCAGCAGCTTGACAGGGGGCTACACCGGGGAGCTGTTTTTT,CASSLTGGYTGELFF,TRBV5-1,NA,TRBD1,TRBJ2-2
TGCGCCAGCAGCGGTGAGAGGGTGAACACTGAAGCTTTCTTT,CASSGERVNTEAFF,TRBV5-1,NA,NA,TRBJ1-1
TGTGCCAGCAGCCAGAGCGCGGCTGGCACAGATACGCAGTATTTT,CASSQSAAGTDTQYF,TRBV3-1/TRBV3-2,NA,NA,TRBJ2-3
TGTGCCAGCAGCCTCCCCCCTCGACAGAGAGTAAGCAATCAGCCCCAGCATTTT,CASSLPPRQRVSNQPQHF,TRBV7-7,few,NA,TRBJ1-5
TGTGCCAGCAGCTCTAGCTCCTACGAGCAGTACTTC,CASSSSSYEQYF,TRBV5-4,NA,NA,TRBJ2-7
TGTGCCACCAGCAGGGACAGGGCCACTTATAGCAATCAGCCCCAGCATTTT,CATSRDRATYSNQPQHF,TRBV15,NA,TRBD1,TRBJ1-5
TGCGCCAGCAGCTTGGAGCACCCGACCGGGGAGCTGTTTTTT,CASSLEHPTGELFF,TRBV5-1,NA,NA,TRBJ2-2
TGTGCCAGCAGCCTAGGGGGACAGGGGAGTTCTGAAGCTTTCTTT,CASSLGGQGSSEAFF,TRBV3-1/TRBV3-2,NA,TRBD1,TRBJ1-1
TGTGCCAGCAGTCCTCAGGGGCGGAGGAATGAAAAACTGTTTTTT,CASSPQGRRNEKLFF,TRBV6-5,NA,NA,TRBJ1-4
TGTGCCAGCAGTGAAAGGACAGGGGTCACTGAAGCTTTCTTT,CASSERTGVTEAFF,TRBV6-1,few,TRBD1,TRBJ1-1
TGTGCCACCAGTAGAGATGGGGCCTATGGCTACACCTTC,CATSRDGAYGYTF,TRBV15,NA,NA,TRBJ1-2
TGTGCCAGTTCTTCTGCGGGACAGGGGAAGAACACCATATATTTT,CASSSAGQGKNTIYF,TRBV19,NA,TRBD1,TRBJ1-3
TGCAGCGTTGAAGGGGGGGGCGGCACAGATACGCAGTATTTT,CSVEGGGGTDTQYF,TRBV29-1,NA,NA,TRBJ2-3
TGTGCCACCAGCAGGGGGCAAGGAAACACCATATATTTT,CATSRGQGNTIYF,TRBV15,NA,NA,TRBJ1-3
TGTGCCAGCAGTTTTTTAGACAGGGACGATCAGCCCCAGCATTTT,CASSFLDRDDQPQHF,TRBV6-5,NA,TRBD1,TRBJ1-5
TGTGCCAGCAGCCCCGGACAGGGGACGGATACGCAGTATTTT,CASSPGQGTDTQYF,TRBV13,NA,TRBD1,TRBJ2-3
TGTGCCTGGGGGTCTAGGAACAGGGGGCGTTGGTACACTGAAGCTTTCTTT,CAWGSRNRGRWYTEAFF,TRBV30,NA,TRBD1,TRBJ1-1
TGTGCCAGCAGCCCCGGGACTAGCGGGGGGTTTGAGCAGTACTTC,CASSPGTSGGFEQYF,TRBV5-4,NA,TRBD2,TRBJ2-7
TGTGCCAGCAGCCGTCCCGGGACAGGATTTGGGGCCAACGTCCTGACTTTC,CASSRPGTGFGANVLTF,TRBV14,NA,TRBD1,TRBJ2-6
TGTGCCAGCAGCTTAACGGTTAGCTCCTACAATGAGCAGTTCTTC,CASSLTVSSYNEQFF,TRBV11-3,NA,NA,TRBJ2-1
TGTGCCAGTAGTACAGGGGGTCCAGATACGCAGTATTTT,CASSTGGPDTQYF,TRBV19,once,TRBD1,TRBJ2-3
TGCGCCAGCAGCTCAGGGGGTTTAAAGACCCAGTACTTC,CASSSGGLKTQYF,TRBV5-1,NA,TRBD1,TRBJ2-5
TGCGCCAGCAGTAAGACACCGAAGAATGAAAAACTGTTTTTT,CASSKTPKNEKLFF,TRBV10-1,NA,NA,TRBJ1-4
TGTGCCAGCCGACCTAGAAATTATGGCTACACCTTC,CASRPRNYGYTF,TRBV28,NA,NA,TRBJ1-2
TGTGCCAGCAGCTTAGCCTCCCCGGGGGATAATCAGCGGGCTTTCTTT,CASSLASPGDNQRAFF,TRBV7-9,NA,NA,TRBJ1-1
TGTGCCAGCAGCAGGGACTCCGTCCCCTACAATGAGCAGTTCTTC,CASSRDSVPYNEQFF,TRBV9,NA,NA,TRBJ2-1
TGTGCCAGCAGCTTGGATAGCCGAGAAGGAGAAAAACTGTTTTTT,CASSLDSREGEKLFF,TRBV5-4,NA,NA,TRBJ1-4
TGTGCCAGCAGCCCTGGACAGGGGGGCGCTGGAAACACCATATATTTT,CASSPGQGGAGNTIYF,TRBV5-6,NA,TRBD1,TRBJ1-3
TGTGCCAGCAGCGTAGGGGCATGGGGAGATACGCAGTATTTT,CASSVGAWGDTQYF,TRBV5-4,once,NA,TRBJ2-3
TGTGCCAGCAGCTTAACCGACAGGGCCTATGGCTACACCTTC,CASSLTDRAYGYTF,TRBV7-6,NA,TRBD1,TRBJ1-2
TGTGCCAGCACCAAGAGGGGGGGGTCCCACAATGAGCAGTTCTTC,CASTKRGGSHNEQFF,TRBV2,NA,NA,TRBJ2-1
TGTGCCAGTAGTATAGATCTAGCAGGGGTCACAGATACGCAGTATTTT,CASSIDLAGVTDTQYF,TRBV19,NA,NA,TRBJ2-3
TGTGCCACCAGTGACCCCACCGGAGGCACAGATACGCAGTATTTT,CATSDPTGGTDTQYF,TRBV24-1,NA,NA,TRBJ2-3
TGTGCCACCAGTGATTTAGGGCAGGGGGCGGGCGAGCAGTACTTC,CATSDLGQGAGEQYF,TRBV24-1,NA,TRBD1,TRBJ2-7
TGCACCATGAGTAGGGGGTGGGGCACCGGGGAGCTGTTTTTT,CTMSRGWGTGELFF,TRBV29-1,NA,NA,TRBJ2-2
TGTGCCAGCAGACGTCCGGGAAATAACTATGGCTACACCTTC,CASRRPGNNYGYTF,TRBV27,NA,NA,TRBJ1-2
TGTGCCAGTAGAAACACAGGGAGGGTCGGTCAGCCCCAGCATTTT,CASRNTGRVGQPQHF,TRBV19,NA,NA,TRBJ1-5
TGTGCCAGTAGGGCGGGGGAACGAGGTGAAAAACTGTTTTTT,CASRAGERGEKLFF,TRBV19,NA,NA,TRBJ1-4
TGTGCCGGAGGACAGTACAATGAGCAGTTCTTC,CAGGQYNEQFF,TRBV19,NA,NA,TRBJ2-1
TGTGCCAGCAGCTCATCAAGAGGACTAGCGGGGGTCCCGCACGGTGTGCAGTTCTTC,CASSSSRGLAGVPHGVQFF,TRBV7-9,NA,TRBD2,TRBJ2-1
TGTGCCAGCAGCGGTGGGGCGGACAGAGCCTACGAGCAGTACTTC,CASSGGADRAYEQYF,TRBV7-9,NA,NA,TRBJ2-7
TGTGCCAGCAGCGGGAGTTCGGGTTTGAACACTGAAGCTTTCTTT,CASSGSSGLNTEAFF,TRBV9,NA,NA,TRBJ1-1
TGTGCCAGTAGTATCGGGGGGGTCGGCACTGAAGCTTTCTTT,CASSIGGVGTEAFF,TRBV19,NA,NA,TRBJ1-1
TGTGCCAGCAGCCCTCGGGCAGGGGGTGGCTATGGCTACACCTTC,CASSPRAGGGYGYTF,TRBV14,NA,TRBD1,TRBJ1-2
TGTGCCATCGGATGGGCCCCGAACACTGAAGCTTTCTTT,CAIGWAPNTEAFF,TRBV10-3,once,NA,TRBJ1-1
TGTGCCAGCAGCCAAGGTGGAGGGGGGGTAAGGTCCCTGTACTTC,CASSQGGGGVRSLYF,TRBV3-1/TRBV3-2,NA,NA,TRBJ2-7
TGCGCCAGCAGACTAGCGGGGGACAACACCGGGGAGCTGTTTTTT,CASRLAGDNTGELFF,TRBV5-1,NA,TRBD2,TRBJ2-2
TGTGCCAGCAGTAGAGGAGACACTGAAGCTTTCTTT,CASSRGDTEAFF,TRBV7-8,NA,NA,TRBJ1-1
TGTGCCAGTACCAAAAGTTACGAAACAGGGGGCAGCTATGGCTACACCTTC,CASTKSYETGGSYGYTF,TRBV19,NA,TRBD1,TRBJ1-2